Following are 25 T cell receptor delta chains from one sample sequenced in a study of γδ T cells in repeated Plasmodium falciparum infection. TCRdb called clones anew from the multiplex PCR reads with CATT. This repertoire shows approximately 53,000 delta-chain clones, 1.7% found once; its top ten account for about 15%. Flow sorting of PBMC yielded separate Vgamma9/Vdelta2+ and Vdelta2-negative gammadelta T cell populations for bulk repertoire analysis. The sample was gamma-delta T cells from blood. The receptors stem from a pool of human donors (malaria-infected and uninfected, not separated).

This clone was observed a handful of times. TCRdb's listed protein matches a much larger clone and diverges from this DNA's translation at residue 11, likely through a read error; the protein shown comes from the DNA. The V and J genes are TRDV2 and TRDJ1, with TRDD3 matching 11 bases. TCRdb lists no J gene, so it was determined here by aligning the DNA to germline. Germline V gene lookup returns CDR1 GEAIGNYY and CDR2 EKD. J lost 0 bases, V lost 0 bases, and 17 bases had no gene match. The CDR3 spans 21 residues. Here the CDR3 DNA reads TGTGCCTGTGACACCGTTGTACTGGGGGATAGGCCCCTTTACTACACCGATAAACTCATCTTT. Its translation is CACDTVVLGDRPLYYTDKLIF.

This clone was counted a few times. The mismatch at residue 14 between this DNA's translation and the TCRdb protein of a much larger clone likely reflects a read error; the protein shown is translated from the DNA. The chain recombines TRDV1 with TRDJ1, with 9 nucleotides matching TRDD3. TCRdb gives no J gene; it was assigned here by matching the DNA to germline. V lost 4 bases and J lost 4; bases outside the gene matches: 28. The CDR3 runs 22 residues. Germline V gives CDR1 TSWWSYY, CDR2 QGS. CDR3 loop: CALGVFFRSRGILDSRSDKLIF. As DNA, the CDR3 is TGTGCTCTTGGGGTATTCTTCCGGAGTCGGGGGATACTCGACTCACGAAGCGATAAACTCATCTTT.

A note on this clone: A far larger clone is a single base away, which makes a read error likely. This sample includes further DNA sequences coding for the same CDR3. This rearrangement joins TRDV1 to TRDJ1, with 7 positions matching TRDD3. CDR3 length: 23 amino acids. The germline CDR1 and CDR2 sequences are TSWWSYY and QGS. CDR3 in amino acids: CALGETSVLGRLGITTYTDKLIF. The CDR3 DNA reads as TGTGCTCTTGGGGAAACTTCGGTTCTAGGGAGACTGGGGATTACTACGTACACTGATAAACTCATCTTT.

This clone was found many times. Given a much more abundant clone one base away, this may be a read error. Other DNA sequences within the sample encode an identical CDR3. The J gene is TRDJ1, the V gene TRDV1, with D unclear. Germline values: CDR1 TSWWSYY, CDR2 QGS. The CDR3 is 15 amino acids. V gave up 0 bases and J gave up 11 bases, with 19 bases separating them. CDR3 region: CALGELRLLRAKLIF. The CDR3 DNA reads TGTGCTCTTGGGGAACTCCGACTGCTGAGGGCAAAGCTCATCTTT.

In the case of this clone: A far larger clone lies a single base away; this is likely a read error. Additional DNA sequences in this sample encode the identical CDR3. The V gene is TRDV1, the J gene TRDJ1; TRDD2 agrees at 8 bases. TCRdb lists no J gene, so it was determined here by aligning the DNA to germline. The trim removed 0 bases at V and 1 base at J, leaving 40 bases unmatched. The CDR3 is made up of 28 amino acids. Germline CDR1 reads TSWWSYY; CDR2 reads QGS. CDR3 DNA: TGTGCTCTTGGGGAACTAGGGGGTCGGGTCTTCTTTCGGGCTTCCTACGAGCTAGGGGATTTTCGCACCGATAAACTCATCTTT. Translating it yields CALGELGGRVFFRASYELGDFRTDKLIF.

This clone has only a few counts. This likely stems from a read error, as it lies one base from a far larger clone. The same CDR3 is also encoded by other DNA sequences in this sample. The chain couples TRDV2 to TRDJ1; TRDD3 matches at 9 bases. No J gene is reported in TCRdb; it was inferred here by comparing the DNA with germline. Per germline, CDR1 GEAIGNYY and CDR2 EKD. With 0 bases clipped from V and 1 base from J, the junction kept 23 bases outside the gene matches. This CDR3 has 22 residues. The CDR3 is CACDTINPSVLGEGPLTDKLIF. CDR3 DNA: TGTGCCTGTGACACCATTAACCCCTCTGTACTGGGGGAAGGTCCGCTCACCGATAAACTCATCTTT.

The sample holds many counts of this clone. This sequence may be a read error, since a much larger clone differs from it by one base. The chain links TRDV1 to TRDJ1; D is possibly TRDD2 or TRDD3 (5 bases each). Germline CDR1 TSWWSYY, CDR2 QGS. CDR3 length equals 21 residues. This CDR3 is CALVERPYRIGVLAYTDKLIF. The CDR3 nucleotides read TGTGCTCTTGTGGAACGTCCCTACCGGATAGGCGTACTTGCGTACACCGATAAACTCATCTTT.

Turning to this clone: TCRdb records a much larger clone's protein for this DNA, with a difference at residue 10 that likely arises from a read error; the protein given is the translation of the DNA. The CDR3: CALGEKYWGEYTDKLIF. The CDR3 DNA is TGTGCTCTTGGGGAGAAGTACTGGGGGGAGTACACCGATAAACTCATCTTT. The chain couples TRDV1 to TRDJ1, with TRDD3 matching 8 bases. Germline matching of the DNA provided the J gene here, since TCRdb leaves it blank. Per the germline V gene, CDR1 is TSWWSYY and CDR2 is QGS. The CDR3 length is 17 residues. Trimming took 3 bases from V and 0 from J; bases not matched to a gene: 9.

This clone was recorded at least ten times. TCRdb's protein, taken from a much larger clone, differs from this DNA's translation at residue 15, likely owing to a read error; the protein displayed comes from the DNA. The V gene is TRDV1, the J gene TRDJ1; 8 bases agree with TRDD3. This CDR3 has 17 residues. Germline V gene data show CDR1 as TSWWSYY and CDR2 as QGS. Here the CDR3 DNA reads TGTGCTCTTGGGGAAAGAACTTTGGGGGATTACACCGATAAACCCATCTTT. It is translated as CALGERTLGDYTDKPIF.

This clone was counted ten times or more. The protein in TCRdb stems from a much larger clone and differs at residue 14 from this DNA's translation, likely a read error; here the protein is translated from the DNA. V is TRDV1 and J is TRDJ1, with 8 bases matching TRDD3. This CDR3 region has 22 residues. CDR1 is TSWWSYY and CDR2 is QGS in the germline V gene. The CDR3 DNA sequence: TGTGCCCTTGGGGAATATTTACTACCCGAGGTGGGGGATCGGGTGTACACCGATAAACTCATCTTT. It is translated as CALGEYLLPEVGDRVYTDKLIF.

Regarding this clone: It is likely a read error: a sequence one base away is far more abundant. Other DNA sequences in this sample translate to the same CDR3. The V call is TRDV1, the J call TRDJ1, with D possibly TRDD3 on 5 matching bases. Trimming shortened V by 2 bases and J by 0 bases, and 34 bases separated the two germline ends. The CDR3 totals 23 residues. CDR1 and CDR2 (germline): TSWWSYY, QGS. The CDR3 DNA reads TGTGCTCTTGGGGAAACTTCGGTTCTAGGGAGACTAGGGATTACTACGTACACCGATAAACTCATCTTT. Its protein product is CALGETSVLGRLGITTYTDKLIF.

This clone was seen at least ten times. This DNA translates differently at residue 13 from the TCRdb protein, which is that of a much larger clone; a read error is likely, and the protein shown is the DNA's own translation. The CDR3 here is CACDSGAFTGGPGSWDTRQMFF. CDR3 DNA: TGTGCCTGTGACTCCGGCGCGTTTACTGGGGGCCCGGGCTCCTGGGACACCCGACAGATGTTTTTC. The V and J genes are TRDV2 and TRDJ3; TRDD3 aligns across 8 bases. The V gene's germline CDR1 is GEAIGNYY and CDR2 EKD. Unmatched junction bases numbered 18, after V lost 3 bases and J lost 0 bases. This CDR3 region has 22 residues.

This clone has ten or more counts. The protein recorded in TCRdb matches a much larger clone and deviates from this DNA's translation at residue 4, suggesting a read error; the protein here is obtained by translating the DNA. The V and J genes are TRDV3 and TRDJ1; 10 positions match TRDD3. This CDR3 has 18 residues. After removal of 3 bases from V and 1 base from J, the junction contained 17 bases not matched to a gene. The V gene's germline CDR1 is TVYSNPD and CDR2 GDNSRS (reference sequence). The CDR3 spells CAFSRNWGIPSATDKLIF. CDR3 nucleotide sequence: TGTGCCTTCTCCCGAAATTGGGGGATACCCTCGGCCACCGATAAACTCATCTTT.

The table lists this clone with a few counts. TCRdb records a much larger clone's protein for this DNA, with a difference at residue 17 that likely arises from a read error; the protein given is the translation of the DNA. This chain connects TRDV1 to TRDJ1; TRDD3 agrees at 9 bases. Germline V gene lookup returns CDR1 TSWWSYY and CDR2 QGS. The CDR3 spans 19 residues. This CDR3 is CALGELHIRSTGGRCKPIF. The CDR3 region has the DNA TGTGCTCTTGGGGAACTCCATATACGTAGTACTGGGGGAAGATGTAAACCCATCTTT.

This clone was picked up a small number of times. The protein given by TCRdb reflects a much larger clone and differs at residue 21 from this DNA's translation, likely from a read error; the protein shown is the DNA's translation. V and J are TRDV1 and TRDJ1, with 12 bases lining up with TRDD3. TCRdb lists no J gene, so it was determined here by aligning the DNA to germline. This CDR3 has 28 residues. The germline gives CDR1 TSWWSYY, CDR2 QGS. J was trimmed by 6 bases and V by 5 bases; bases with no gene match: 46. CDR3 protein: CALGNQRTLRGLTYYWGIQRGYTHKLIF. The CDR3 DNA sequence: TGTGCTCTTGGGAACCAACGGACATTACGGGGGCTTACCTATTACTGGGGGATACAAAGAGGGTATACGCATAAACTCATCTTT.

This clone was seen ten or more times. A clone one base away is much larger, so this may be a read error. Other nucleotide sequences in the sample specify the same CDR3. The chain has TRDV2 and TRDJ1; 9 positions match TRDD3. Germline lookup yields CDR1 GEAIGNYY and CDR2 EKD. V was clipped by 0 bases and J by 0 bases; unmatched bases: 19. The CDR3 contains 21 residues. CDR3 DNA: TGTGCCTGTGACACCTCCTGGGGGGGATACTCCCACCTACCTTACACCGATAAACTCATCTTT. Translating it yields CACDTSWGGYSHLPYTDKLIF.

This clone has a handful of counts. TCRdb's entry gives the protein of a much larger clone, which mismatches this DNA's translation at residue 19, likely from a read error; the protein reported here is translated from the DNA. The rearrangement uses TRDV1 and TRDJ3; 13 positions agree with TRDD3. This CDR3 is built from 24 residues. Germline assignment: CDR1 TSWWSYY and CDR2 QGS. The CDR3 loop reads CALGEEEGYHWGIRFSWDARQMFF. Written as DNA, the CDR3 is TGTGCTCTTGGGGAAGAGGAAGGTTACCACTGGGGGATACGGTTCTCCTGGGACGCCCGACAGATGTTTTTC.

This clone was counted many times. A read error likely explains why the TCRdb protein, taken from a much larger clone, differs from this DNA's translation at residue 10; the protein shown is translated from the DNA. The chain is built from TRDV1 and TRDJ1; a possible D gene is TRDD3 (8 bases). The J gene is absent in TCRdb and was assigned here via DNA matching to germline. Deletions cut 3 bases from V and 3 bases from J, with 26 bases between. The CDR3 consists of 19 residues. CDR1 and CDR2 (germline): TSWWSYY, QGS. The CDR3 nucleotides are TGTGCTCTTGGGGACGTGGTTCCTACGCCACTGGGGGCTCCCGATAAACTCATCTTT. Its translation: CALGDVVPTPLGAPDKLIF.

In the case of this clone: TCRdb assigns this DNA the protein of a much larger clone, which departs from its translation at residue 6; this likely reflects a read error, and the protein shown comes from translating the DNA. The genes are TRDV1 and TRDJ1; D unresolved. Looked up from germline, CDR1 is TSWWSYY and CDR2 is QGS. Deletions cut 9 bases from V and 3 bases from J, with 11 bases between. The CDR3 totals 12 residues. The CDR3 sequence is CALGVDADKLIF. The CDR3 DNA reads TGTGCTCTGGGAGTCGATGCCGATAAACTCATCTTT.

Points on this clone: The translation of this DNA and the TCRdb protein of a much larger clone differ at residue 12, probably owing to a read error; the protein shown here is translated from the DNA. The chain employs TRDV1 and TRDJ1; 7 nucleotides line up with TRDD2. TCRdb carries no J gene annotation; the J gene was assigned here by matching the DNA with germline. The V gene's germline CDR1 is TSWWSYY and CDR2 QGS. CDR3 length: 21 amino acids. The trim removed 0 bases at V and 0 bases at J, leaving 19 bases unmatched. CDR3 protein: CALGELFLLRYSSRYTDKLIF. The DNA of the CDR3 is TGTGCTCTTGGGGAACTATTCCTACTTAGGTACTCTTCTAGATACACCGATAAACTCATCTTT.

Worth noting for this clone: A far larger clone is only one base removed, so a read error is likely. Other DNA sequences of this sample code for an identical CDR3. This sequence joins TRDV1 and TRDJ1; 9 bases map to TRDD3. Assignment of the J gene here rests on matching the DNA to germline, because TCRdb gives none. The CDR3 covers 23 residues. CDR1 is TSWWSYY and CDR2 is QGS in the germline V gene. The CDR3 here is CALGETVLPSAMGIRANTDKLIF. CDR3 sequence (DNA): TGTGCTCTTGGGGAGACTGTCCTGCCTTCCGCGATGGGGATACGCGCTAACACCGACAAACTCATCTTT.

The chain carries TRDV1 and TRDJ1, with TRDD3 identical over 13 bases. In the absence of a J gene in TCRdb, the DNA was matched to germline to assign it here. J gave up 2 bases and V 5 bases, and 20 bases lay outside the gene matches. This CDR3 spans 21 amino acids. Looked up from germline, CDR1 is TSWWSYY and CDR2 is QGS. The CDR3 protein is CALGNPYGLLLGDTKTDKLIF. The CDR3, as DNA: TGTGCTCTTGGGAACCCCTACGGATTATTACTGGGGGATACGAAAACCGATAAACTCATCTTT.

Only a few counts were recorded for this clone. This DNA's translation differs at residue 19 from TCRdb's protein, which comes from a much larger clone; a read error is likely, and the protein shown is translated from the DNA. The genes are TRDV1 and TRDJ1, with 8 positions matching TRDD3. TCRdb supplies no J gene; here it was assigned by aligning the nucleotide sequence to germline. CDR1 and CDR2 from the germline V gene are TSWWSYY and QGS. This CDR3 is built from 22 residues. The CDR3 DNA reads TGTGCTCTTGGGGAAGGTCTCTACCGTACTGGGGGTCACCTCCCCTACACCGATAGACTCATCTTT. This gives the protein CALGEGLYRTGGHLPYTDRLIF.

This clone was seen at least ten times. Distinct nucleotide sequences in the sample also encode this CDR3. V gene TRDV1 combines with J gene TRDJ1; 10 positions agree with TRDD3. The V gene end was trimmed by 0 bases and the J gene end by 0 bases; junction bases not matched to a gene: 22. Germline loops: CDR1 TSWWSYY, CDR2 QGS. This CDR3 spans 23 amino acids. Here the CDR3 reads CALGELLACGVGDTSRYTDKLIF. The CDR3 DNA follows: TGTGCTCTTGGGGAACTATTGGCCTGCGGGGTGGGGGATACAAGCCGGTACACCGATAAACTCATCTTT.

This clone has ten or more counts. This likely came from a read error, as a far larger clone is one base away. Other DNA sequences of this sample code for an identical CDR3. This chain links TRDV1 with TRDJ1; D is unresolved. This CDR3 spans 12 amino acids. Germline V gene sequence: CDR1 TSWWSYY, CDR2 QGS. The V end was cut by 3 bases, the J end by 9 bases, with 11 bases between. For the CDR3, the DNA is TGTGCTCTTGGGGAGCCCCGAGGCGAACTCATCTTT. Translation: CALGEPRGELIF.